Presented here are 17 T cell receptor beta chains from one specimen sequenced in a study of T cells after yellow fever vaccination. Via MiXCR, TCRdb re-called the 5' RACE reads, giving one row per CDR3 protein. Of some 99,000 distinct CDR3 sequences in the sample, roughly 6% were seen once. The sequenced sample was CD8+ T cells sorted from PBMCs, obtained 10 days after the yellow fever booster vaccination. The receptors shown here come from a man between 18 and 29 years old who received the YFV17D yellow fever vaccine.

The V gene is TRBV27, the J gene TRBJ2-1; TRBD1 agrees at 9 bases. The CDR3 loop spans 17 amino acids. From germline, CDR1 is MNHEY and CDR2 SMNVEV (reference sequence). V shed 4 bases, J shed 6 bases, and the junction held 13 bases outside the gene matches. The CDR3 is CASSSNRDRVYGNEQFF. The CDR3 DNA follows: TGTGCCAGCAGTTCAAACCGGGACAGGGTTTACGGCAATGAGCAGTTCTTC.

Regarding this clonotype: A much larger clone is a single base away; this may be a read error. The chain uses TRBV20-1 and TRBJ1-4; D unclear. Germline CDR1 reads DFQATT; CDR2 reads SNEGSKA (reference sequence). The CDR3 contains 14 residues. In nucleotides, the CDR3 is TGCAGTGCTAGAGGGACCATCCTCGGTGAAAAACTGATTTTT. Residues: CSARGTILGEKLIF.

The rearrangement joins TRBV29-1 to TRBJ2-2, with D unclear. Trimming took 2 bases from V and 3 from J, leaving 10 bases between them. From germline, CDR1 is SQVTM and CDR2 ANQGSEA. CDR3 length: 14 amino acids. The CDR3 reads CSVERQVDTGELFF. In nucleotides, the CDR3 is TGCAGCGTTGAACGTCAGGTAGACACCGGGGAGCTGTTTTTT.

This clonotype was found many times. The V gene is TRBV6-2 or TRBV6-3, the J gene TRBJ1-4; no clear D gene. V was pared by 4 bases and J by 4 bases, with 19 bases between. The V gene's germline CDR1 is MNHEY and CDR2 SVGEGT. The CDR3 sequence is 17 residues long. The CDR3 protein is CASSSYPRVSDNEKLFF. The CDR3 bases are TGTGCCAGCAGTTCCTACCCTCGGGTCAGCGATAATGAAAAACTGTTTTTT.

The V call is TRBV9, the J call TRBJ2-5, with 8 bases fitting TRBD2. Germline V gene sequence: CDR1 SGDLS, CDR2 YYNGEE. This CDR3 spans 16 amino acids. Losses at the gene ends were 4 bases for V and 2 bases for J; bases not matched to a gene: 10. The CDR3 loop is CASSTLERGSQETQYF. The CDR3, as DNA: TGTGCCAGCAGCACCCTCGAGCGGGGGTCGCAAGAGACCCAGTACTTC.

This clonotype has a handful of counts. The rearrangement links TRBV30 to TRBJ2-2, with D possibly matching TRBD2 (5 bases). Trimming removed 0 bases from V and 4 bases from J, with 9 bases in between. Germline CDR1 GTSNPN, CDR2 SVGIG (reference sequence). The CDR3 has 14 amino acids. CDR3 amino acids: CAWSVLEVTGELFF. The DNA for the CDR3 is TGTGCCTGGAGTGTACTAGAGGTCACCGGGGAGCTGTTTTTT.

This clonotype turned up a few times. V usage is TRBV12-3 or TRBV12-4 and J usage is TRBJ1-5; no clear D gene. The CDR3 has 15 residues. V lost 5 bases and J lost 0, with 11 bases in between. Here the CDR3 DNA reads TGTGCCAGCAGTCGGACGGGAGATAGCAATCAGCCCCAGCATTTT. Translating it yields CASSRTGDSNQPQHF.

The CDR3 DNA sequence: TGTGCCAGCAGCTTCGCGGGGGCGACCTACGAGCAGTACTTC. This translates into CASSFAGATYEQYF. This chain connects TRBV5-6 to TRBJ2-7, with a tentative D call TRBD2 (7 bases). CDR3 size: 14 residues. The V end lost 2 bases, the J end lost 2 bases, and 11 bases lay between the germline ends. Per germline, CDR1 SGHDT and CDR2 YYEEEE. Combining the CDR3 with reference TRBV5-6 and TRBJ2-7 gives the whole variable domain DAGVTQSPTHLIKTRGQQVTLRCSPKSGHDTVSWYQQALGQGPQFIFQYYEEEERQRGNFPDRFSGHQFPNYSSELNVNALLLGDSALYLCASSFAGATYEQYFGPGTRLTVT.

J is TRBJ2-7 and V is TRBV4-1, with D possibly matching TRBD2 (5 bases). Germline CDR1 is MGHRA and CDR2 is YSYEKL. This CDR3 spans 13 amino acids. The V and J ends lost 4 bases and 3 bases respectively, with 10 bases between them. This CDR3 is CASSPGYGYEQYV. In DNA form, the CDR3 reads TGCGCCAGCAGCCCGGGGTACGGCTACGAGCAGTACGTC.

This clonotype was counted between two and nine times. The chain links TRBV23-1 to TRBJ2-7, with D hard to call. TRBV23-1 is sorted into the ORF group, with uncertain function. The CDR3 is 16 residues long. V was trimmed by 0 bases and J by 0 bases, leaving 12 bases between them. CDR3 protein: CASSQSRAVSSYEQYV. CDR3 sequence (DNA): TGCGCCAGCAGTCAATCTCGCGCAGTCAGCTCCTACGAGCAGTACGTC.

This clonotype has just a few counts. The V call is TRBV6-2 or TRBV6-3, the J call TRBJ1-2, with a weak D call TRBD1 (6 bases). CDR3 length: 14 amino acids. CDR1 and CDR2 from the germline V gene are MNHEY and SVGEGT. V gave up 2 bases and J gave up 8 bases, with 15 bases separating them. CDR3: CASSYGARQEGYTF. CDR3 sequence (DNA): TGTGCCAGCAGTTACGGAGCAAGACAGGAGGGCTACACCTTC.

In this sample, this clonotype turned up a few times. This chain links TRBV5-1 with TRBJ1-1, with a tentative D call TRBD1 (5 bases). The CDR3 runs to 15 residues. V was shortened by 4 bases and J by 1 base, with 14 bases between the two germline ends. Per germline, CDR1 SGHRS and CDR2 YFSETQ. DNA of the CDR3: TGCGCCAGCAGCCCCCTTCCGGGGCGGAACACTGAAGCTTTCTTT. Its protein is CASSPLPGRNTEAFF. The full variable domain, completed using reference TRBV5-1 and TRBJ1-1, is KAGVTQTPRYLIKTRGQQVTLSCSPISGHRSVSWYQQTPGQGLQFLFEYFSETQRNKGNFPGRFSGRQFSNSRSEMNVSTLELGDSALYLCASSPLPGRNTEAFFGQGTRLTVV.

V and J are TRBV6-2 or TRBV6-3 and TRBJ1-2; D call uncertain. This CDR3 is 13 amino acids long. V lost 8 bases and J lost 2, with 12 bases in between. The germline gives CDR1 MNHEY, CDR2 SVGEGT. The CDR3 reads CASSTTENYGYTF. In DNA form, the CDR3 reads TGTGCCAGCTCAACGACCGAGAACTATGGCTACACCTTC.

This clonotype was seen more than once but under ten times. The rearrangement joins TRBV5-4 to TRBJ1-1, with a possible D match to TRBD1 (6 bases). Germline loops: CDR1 SGHNT, CDR2 YYREEE (reference sequence). V lost 6 bases, J lost 6 bases, and 15 bases lay in between. The length of the CDR3 is 13 residues. The CDR3 coding sequence is TGTGCCAGCACCTACGGGGGGGCCGCTGAAGCTTTCTTT. This sequence encodes CASTYGGAAEAFF. Combining the CDR3 with reference TRBV5-4 and TRBJ1-1 gives the whole variable domain ETGVTQSPTHLIKTRGQQVTLRCSSQSGHNTVSWYQQALGQGPQFIFQYYREEENGRGNFPPRFSGLQFPNYSSELNVNALELDDSALYLCASTYGGAAEAFFGQGTRLTVV.

This clonotype was seen a few times. The chain has TRBV27 and TRBJ2-2, with unresolved D. V lost 0 bases and J lost 5, with 10 bases in between. CDR3 length equals 15 residues. The V gene's germline CDR1 is MNHEY and CDR2 SMNVEV (reference sequence). As DNA, the CDR3 is TGTGCCAGCAGTTTATCTTTGCTGAATACCGGGGAGCTGTTTTTT. It is translated as CASSLSLLNTGELFF.

The CDR3 DNA is TGTGCCAGCAGGCCAGACATGAGTCAGCCCCAGCATTTT. Its protein is CASRPDMSQPQHF. This sequence joins TRBV7-2 and TRBJ1-5; D gene uncertain. The CDR3 loop spans 13 amino acids. Germline loops: CDR1 SGHTA, CDR2 FQGNSA. The V end lost 6 bases, the J end lost 6 bases, and 12 bases lay between the germline ends.

This clonotype came up many times. The gene calls are TRBV21-1 and TRBJ2-7; the D call TRBD2 from the table was never checked on the DNA. TRBV21-1 is a pseudogene locus. The CDR3 spans 15 residues. CDR3 region: CAREEGSPVSYEQYF. The CDR3 nucleotides are TGTGCCCGCGAGGAGGGTTCGCCGGTCTCCTACGAGCAGTACTTC.